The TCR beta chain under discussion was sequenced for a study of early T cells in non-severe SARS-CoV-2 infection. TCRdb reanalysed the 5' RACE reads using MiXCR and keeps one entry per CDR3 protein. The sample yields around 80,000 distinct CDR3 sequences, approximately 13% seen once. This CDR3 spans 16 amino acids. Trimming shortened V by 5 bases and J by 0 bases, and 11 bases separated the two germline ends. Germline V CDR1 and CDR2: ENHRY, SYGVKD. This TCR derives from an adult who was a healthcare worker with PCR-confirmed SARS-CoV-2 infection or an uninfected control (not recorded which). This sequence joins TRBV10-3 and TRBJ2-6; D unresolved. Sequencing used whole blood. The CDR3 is CAISPTGSSGANVLTF. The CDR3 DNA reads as TGTGCCATCAGTCCCACGGGCAGCTCTGGGGCCAACGTCCTGACTTTC.